Listed here are 10 T cell receptor beta chains from one sample, sequenced in a study of graft-versus-host responses after intestinal transplantation. TCRdb's table, derived via immunoSEQ multiplex PCR, lists solely in-frame clones and lacks some. The table includes 45,000 to 55,000 clones, approximately 92% detected once. Sequences were derived from PBMCs, sampled roughly 860 days after a first intestinal transplant, on the day of a second. The receptors derive from a human patient who received an intestinal transplant, so some T cells may come from the graft donor.

The rearrangement links TRBV7-9 to TRBJ2-7; 7 positions agree with TRBD2. The ends lost 5 bases at V and 7 bases at J; junction bases unmatched: 5. The CDR3 contains 12 residues. Germline lookup yields CDR1 SEHNR and CDR2 FQNEAQ (reference sequence). CDR3: CASSLLGGEQYF. DNA of the CDR3: TGTGCCAGCAGCCTCCTGGGGGGGGAGCAGTACTTC.

The count of this clone is one. The rearrangement links TRBV11-3 to TRBJ2-7; D remains unclear. Germline-derived CDR1 and CDR2 are SGHNT and YENEEA. V gave up 1 base and J gave up 0 bases, with 7 bases separating them. CDR3 length equals 14 residues. The chain's CDR3 is CASSLGAGSYEQYF. The DNA of the CDR3 is TGTGCCAGCAGCTTAGGGGCAGGCTCCTACGAGCAGTACTTC.

This clone was found once. J is TRBJ2-7 and V is TRBV14; no firm D call. Trimming pared 1 base from V and 7 bases from J, leaving 11 bases between. Germline V gene data show CDR1 as SGHDN and CDR2 as FVKESK. This CDR3 has 13 amino acids. The CDR3 DNA sequence: TGTGCCAGCAGCCAAGGACTGACTGGGGAGCAGTACTTC. Amino acid sequence: CASSQGLTGEQYF.

The chain combines TRBV7-9 with TRBJ1-2; the D is unclear. The CDR3 is 13 amino acids. CDR1 is SEHNR and CDR2 is FQNEAQ in the germline V gene (reference sequence). The ends were cut back, 5 bases at V and 14 bases at J, with 21 bases in the middle. CDR3 protein: CASSTPSGISGTF. For the CDR3, the DNA is TGTGCCAGCAGCACTCCCAGCGGAATCTCCGGTACCTTC.

V usage is TRBV13 and J usage is TRBJ1-2; TRBD1 is a possible D gene (6 bases). Germline V lookup: CDR1 PRHDT, CDR2 FYEKMQ (reference sequence). The CDR3 has 17 amino acids. V lost 4 bases, J lost 0 bases, and 18 bases lay in between. This CDR3 is CASSSSKTGDANYGYTF. The CDR3 DNA is TGTGCCAGCAGCTCATCGAAGACAGGCGATGCTAACTATGGCTACACCTTC.

This chain uses TRBV2 with TRBJ2-1; D unclear. This CDR3 contains 11 residues. The V gene's germline CDR1 is SNHLY and CDR2 FYNNEI. V gave up 5 bases and J gave up 15 bases, with 14 bases separating them. Here the CDR3 DNA reads TGTGCCAGCAGTTTGGGCCCCGCCGGGTTCTTC. Its protein is CASSLGPAGFF.

The chain uses TRBV19 and TRBJ2-2; TRBD2 matches at 9 bases. The CDR3 length is 15 residues. The ends lost 5 bases at V and 7 bases at J; junction bases unmatched: 8. In germline, CDR1 is LNHDA, CDR2 SQIVND (reference sequence). The CDR3 sequence is CASSRLREGGGELFF. The CDR3 bases are TGTGCCAGTAGTCGATTGCGGGAGGGCGGCGGGGAGCTGTTTTTT.

The gene calls are TRBV6-1 and TRBJ1-1; D possibly corresponds to TRBD1 (5 bases). CDR1 is MNHNS and CDR2 is SASEGT in the germline V gene. The V end lost 6 bases, the J end lost 10 bases, and 24 bases lay between the germline ends. This CDR3 contains 15 residues. The CDR3 is CASRLAPGPQNGAFF. The CDR3, as DNA: TGTGCCAGCAGACTCGCACCGGGACCACAAAACGGAGCTTTCTTT.

This clone appeared once. The V and J genes are TRBV6-1 and TRBJ2-2, with D perhaps TRBD2 (5 bases). CDR1 and CDR2 from the germline V gene are MNHNS and SASEGT. This CDR3 contains 13 residues. The V and J ends lost 9 bases and 2 bases respectively, with 10 bases between them. This CDR3 reads CASGGPNTGELFF. The CDR3 DNA follows: TGTGCCAGTGGCGGGCCTAACACCGGGGAGCTGTTTTTT.

The V call is TRBV7-9, the J call TRBJ1-5, with a tentative D call TRBD1 (5 bases). Between the trimmed V and J ends, which lost 5 bases and 4 bases, there was a span of 12 bases. Looked up from germline, CDR1 is SEHNR and CDR2 is FQNEAQ (reference sequence). This CDR3 has 14 residues. CDR3 bases: TGTGCCAGCAGCGATACGACAGTAAATCAGCCCCAGCATTTT. Amino acid sequence: CASSDTTVNQPQHF.